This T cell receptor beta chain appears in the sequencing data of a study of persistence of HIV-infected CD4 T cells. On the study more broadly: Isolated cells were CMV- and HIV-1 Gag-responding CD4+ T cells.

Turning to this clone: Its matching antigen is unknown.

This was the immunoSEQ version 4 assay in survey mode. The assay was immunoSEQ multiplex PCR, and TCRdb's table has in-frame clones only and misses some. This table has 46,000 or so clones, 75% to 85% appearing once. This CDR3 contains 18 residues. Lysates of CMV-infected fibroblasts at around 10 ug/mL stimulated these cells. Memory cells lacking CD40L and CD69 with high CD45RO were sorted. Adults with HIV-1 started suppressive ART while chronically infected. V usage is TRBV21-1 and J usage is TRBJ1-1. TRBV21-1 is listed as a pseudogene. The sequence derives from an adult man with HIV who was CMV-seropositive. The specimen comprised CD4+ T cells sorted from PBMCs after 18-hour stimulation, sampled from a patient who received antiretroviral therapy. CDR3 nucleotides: TGTGCCAGCAGCTTCTACCCGGGCCGACAAAACCCCCACACTGAAGCTTTCTTT. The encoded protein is CASSFYPGRQNPHTEAFF.